This TCR beta chain originates from a study of tissue T cells after allogeneic stem cell transplantation. Findings of the study overall: Motif-based clustering found tissue-specific repertoire signatures shared across patients, though few clones were shared. Alloreactivity or antigen specificity of tissue TCRs was not determined; some clones might be host cells.

There are 16 residues in the CDR3. Germline loops: CDR1 LNHDA, CDR2 SQIVND (reference sequence). Deletions cut 5 bases from V and 2 bases from J, with 16 bases between. Sequencing was performed with immunoSEQ multiplex PCR; in TCRdb, only in-frame clones are kept and a portion is missing. The repertoire holds some 4,000 clones, with approximately 50% as singletons. GI sites, liver, skin and spleen were taken after median 9.75 post-mortem hours. Worth noting for this clone: Its specificity is unknown.

This sequence was found in a male donor older than 55 with lung cancer. The material sequenced was tissue from the ileum, taken at autopsy. The V call is TRBV19, the J call TRBJ2-1; weak D call: TRBD2 (6 bases). The CDR3 DNA follows: TGTGCCAGTAGTCCTGTCCTGGGGGGTGCCTACAATGAGCAGTTCTTC. This gives the protein CASSPVLGGAYNEQFF. The full variable domain, its missing parts supplied by reference TRBV19 and TRBJ2-1, is DGGITQSPKYLFRKEGQNVTLSCEQNLNHDAMYWYRQDPGQGLRLIYYSQIVNDFQKGDIAEGYSVSREKKESFPLTVTSAQKNPTAFYLCASSPVLGGAYNEQFFGPGTRLTVL.